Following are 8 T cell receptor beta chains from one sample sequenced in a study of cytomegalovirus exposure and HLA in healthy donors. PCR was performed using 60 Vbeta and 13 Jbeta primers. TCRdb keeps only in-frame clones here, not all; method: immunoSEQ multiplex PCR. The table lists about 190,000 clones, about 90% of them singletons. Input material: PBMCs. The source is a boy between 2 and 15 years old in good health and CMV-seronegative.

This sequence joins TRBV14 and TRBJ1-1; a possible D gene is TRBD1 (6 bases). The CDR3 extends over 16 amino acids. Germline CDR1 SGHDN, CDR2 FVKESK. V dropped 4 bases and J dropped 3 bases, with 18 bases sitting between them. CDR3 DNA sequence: TGTGCCAGCAGCCCCTTAGGACAGATTCTATACACTGAAGCTTTCTTT. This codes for CASSPLGQILYTEAFF.

The CDR3 DNA sequence: TGTGCCAGCAGCTTGGCCCTCCAGGGCCCTGAGCAGTTCTTC. Protein product: CASSLALQGPEQFF. The genes are TRBV5-4 and TRBJ2-1; D possibly corresponds to TRBD1 (5 bases). CDR3 length: 14 residues. Germline CDR1 and CDR2: SGHNT and YYREEE (reference sequence). Trimming cost V 0 bases and J 9 bases, with 13 bases left between them.

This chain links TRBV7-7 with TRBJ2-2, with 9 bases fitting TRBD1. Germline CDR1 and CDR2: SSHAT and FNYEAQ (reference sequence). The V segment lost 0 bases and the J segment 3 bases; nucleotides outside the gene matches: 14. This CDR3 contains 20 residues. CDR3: CASSLAARDRVIRYTGELFF. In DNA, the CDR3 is TGTGCCAGCAGCTTAGCCGCCCGGGACAGGGTGATTAGGTACACCGGGGAGCTGTTTTTT.

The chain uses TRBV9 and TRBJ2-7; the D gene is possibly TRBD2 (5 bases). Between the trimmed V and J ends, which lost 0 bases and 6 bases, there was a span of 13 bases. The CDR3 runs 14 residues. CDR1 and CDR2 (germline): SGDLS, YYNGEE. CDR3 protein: CASSVGLGGLEQYF. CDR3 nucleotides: TGTGCCAGCAGCGTAGGTCTCGGCGGGCTCGAGCAGTACTTC. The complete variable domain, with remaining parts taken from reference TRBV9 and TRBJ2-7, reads DSGVTQTPKHLITATGQRVTLRCSPRSGDLSVYWYQQSLDQGLQFLIQYYNGEERAKGNILERFSAQQFPDLHSELNLSSLELGDSALYFCASSVGLGGLEQYFGPGTRLTVT.

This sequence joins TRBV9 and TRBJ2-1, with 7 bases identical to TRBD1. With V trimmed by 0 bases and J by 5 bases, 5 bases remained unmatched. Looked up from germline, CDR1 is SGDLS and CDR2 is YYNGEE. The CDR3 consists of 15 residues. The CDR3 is CASSVEGTDNNEQFF. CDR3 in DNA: TGTGCCAGCAGCGTAGAAGGGACAGATAACAATGAGCAGTTCTTC.

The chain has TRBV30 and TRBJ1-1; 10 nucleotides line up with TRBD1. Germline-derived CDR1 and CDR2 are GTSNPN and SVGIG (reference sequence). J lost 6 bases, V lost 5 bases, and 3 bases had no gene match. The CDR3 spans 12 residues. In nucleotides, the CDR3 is TGTGCCTGGGACAGGGGGCGATCTGAAGCTTTCTTT. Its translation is CAWDRGRSEAFF.

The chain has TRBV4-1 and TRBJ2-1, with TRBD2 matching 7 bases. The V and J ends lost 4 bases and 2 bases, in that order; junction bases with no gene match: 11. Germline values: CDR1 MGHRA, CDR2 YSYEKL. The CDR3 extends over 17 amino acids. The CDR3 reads CASSPEGWGGAYNEQFF. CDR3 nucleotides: TGCGCCAGCAGCCCAGAGGGGTGGGGGGGAGCCTACAATGAGCAGTTCTTC.

The CDR3 DNA sequence: TGCGCCAGCAGCTCCAGGGGGTCCGTTAATTCACCCCTCCACTTT. This gives the protein CASSSRGSVNSPLHF. The rearrangement links TRBV5-1 to TRBJ1-6; 7 bases fit TRBD1. CDR1 is SGHRS and CDR2 is YFSETQ in the germline V gene. The V segment lost 3 bases and the J segment 6 bases; nucleotides outside the gene matches: 6. The CDR3 has 15 amino acids.